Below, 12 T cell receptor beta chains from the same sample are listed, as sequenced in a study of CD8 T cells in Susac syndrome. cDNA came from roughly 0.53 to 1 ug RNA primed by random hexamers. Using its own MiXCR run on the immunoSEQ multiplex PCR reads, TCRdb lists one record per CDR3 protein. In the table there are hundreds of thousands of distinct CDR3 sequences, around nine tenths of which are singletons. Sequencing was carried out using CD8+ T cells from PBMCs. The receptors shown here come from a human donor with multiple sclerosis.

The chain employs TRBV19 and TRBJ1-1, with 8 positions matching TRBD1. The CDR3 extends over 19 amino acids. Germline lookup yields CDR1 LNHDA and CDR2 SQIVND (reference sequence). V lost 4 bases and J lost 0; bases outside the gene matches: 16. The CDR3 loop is CASSRPPTGEAHMNTEAFF. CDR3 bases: TGTGCCAGTAGTAGGCCTCCGACAGGGGAGGCCCACATGAACACTGAAGCTTTCTTT. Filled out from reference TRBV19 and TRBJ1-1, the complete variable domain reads DGGITQSPKYLFRKEGQNVTLSCEQNLNHDAMYWYRQDPGQGLRLIYYSQIVNDFQKGDIAEGYSVSREKKESFPLTVTSAQKNPTAFYLCASSRPPTGEAHMNTEAFFGQGTRLTVV.

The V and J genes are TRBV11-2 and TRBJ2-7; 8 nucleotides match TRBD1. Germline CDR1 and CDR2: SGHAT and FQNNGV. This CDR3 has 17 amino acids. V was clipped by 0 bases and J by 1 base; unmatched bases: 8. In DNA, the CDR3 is TGTGCCAGCAGCTTAGACGGACAGGGCCCTTCATCCTACGAGCAGTACTTC. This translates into CASSLDGQGPSSYEQYF. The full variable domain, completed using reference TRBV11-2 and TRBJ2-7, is EAGVAQSPRYKIIEKRQSVAFWCNPISGHATLYWYQQILGQGPKLLIQFQNNGVVDDSQLPKDRFSAERLKGVDSTLKIQPAKLEDSAVYLCASSLDGQGPSSYEQYFGPGTRLTVT.

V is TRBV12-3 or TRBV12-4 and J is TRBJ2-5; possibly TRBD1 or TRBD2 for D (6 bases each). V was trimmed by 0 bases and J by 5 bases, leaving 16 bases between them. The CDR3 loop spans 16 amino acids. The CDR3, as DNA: TGTGCCAGCAGTTTAGCACGAGGAGGGACATCGGAGACCCAGTACTTC. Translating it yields CASSLARGGTSETQYF.

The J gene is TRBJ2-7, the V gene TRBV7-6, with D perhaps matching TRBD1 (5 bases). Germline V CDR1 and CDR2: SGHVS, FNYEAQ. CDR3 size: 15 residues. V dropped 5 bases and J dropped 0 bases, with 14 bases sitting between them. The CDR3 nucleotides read TGTGCCAGCAGCCCCCCCGACAGTCCCTCCTACGAGCAGTACTTC. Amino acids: CASSPPDSPSYEQYF.

The DNA for the CDR3 is TGTGCCAGCAGTTCCGGGACAGGGAATGAGCAGTTCTTC. Protein: CASSSGTGNEQFF. The chain employs TRBV28 and TRBJ2-1; 9 bases fit TRBD1. The V gene's germline CDR1 is MDHEN and CDR2 SYDVKM. The length of the CDR3 is 13 residues. With V trimmed by 4 bases and J by 7 bases, 2 bases remained unmatched.

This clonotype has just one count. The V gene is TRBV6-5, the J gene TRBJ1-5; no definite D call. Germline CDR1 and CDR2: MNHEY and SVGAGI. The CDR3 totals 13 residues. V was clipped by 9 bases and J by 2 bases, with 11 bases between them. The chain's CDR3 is CASRQAGNQPQHF. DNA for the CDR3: TGTGCCAGTAGGCAGGCGGGCAATCAGCCCCAGCATTTT.

The CDR3 nucleotides read TGTGCCAGTAGTATAATCGGGACAGGAAATGAGCAGTTCTTC. Amino acids: CASSIIGTGNEQFF. The chain is built from TRBV19 and TRBJ2-1; 8 bases are shared with TRBD1. V was clipped by 2 bases and J by 7 bases; unmatched bases: 4. The CDR3 contains 14 residues. Germline V gene lookup returns CDR1 LNHDA and CDR2 SQIVND (reference sequence).

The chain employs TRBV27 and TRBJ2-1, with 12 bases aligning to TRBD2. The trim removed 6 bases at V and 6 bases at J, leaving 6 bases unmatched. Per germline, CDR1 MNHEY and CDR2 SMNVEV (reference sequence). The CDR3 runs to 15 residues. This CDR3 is CASRDGLAGTNEQFF. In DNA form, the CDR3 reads TGTGCCAGCAGAGATGGACTAGCGGGGACCAATGAGCAGTTCTTC.

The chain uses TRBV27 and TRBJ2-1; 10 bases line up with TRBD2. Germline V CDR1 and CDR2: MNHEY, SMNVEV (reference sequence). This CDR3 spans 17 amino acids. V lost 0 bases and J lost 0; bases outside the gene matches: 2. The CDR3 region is CASSLSASGSSYNEQFF. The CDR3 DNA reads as TGTGCCAGCAGTTTATCGGCTAGCGGGAGCTCCTACAATGAGCAGTTCTTC.

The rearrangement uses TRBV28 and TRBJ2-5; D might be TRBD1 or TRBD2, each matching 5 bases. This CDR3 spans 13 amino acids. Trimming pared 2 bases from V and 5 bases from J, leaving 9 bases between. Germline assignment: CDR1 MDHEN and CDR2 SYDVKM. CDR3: CASSLTGAETQYF. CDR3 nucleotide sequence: TGTGCCAGCAGTTTAACCGGGGCGGAGACCCAGTACTTC. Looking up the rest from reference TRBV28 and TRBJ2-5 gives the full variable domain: DVKVTQSSRYLVKRTGEKVFLECVQDMDHENMFWYRQDPGLGLRLIYFSYDVKMKEKGDIPEGYSVSREKKERFSLILESASTNQTSMYLCASSLTGAETQYFGPGTRLLVL.

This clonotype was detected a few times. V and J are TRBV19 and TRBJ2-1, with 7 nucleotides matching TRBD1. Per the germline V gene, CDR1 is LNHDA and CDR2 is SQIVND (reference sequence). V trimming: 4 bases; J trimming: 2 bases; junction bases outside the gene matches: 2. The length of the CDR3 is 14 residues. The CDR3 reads CASSTGTAYNEQFF. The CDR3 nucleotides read TGTGCCAGTAGTACCGGGACAGCCTACAATGAGCAGTTCTTC.

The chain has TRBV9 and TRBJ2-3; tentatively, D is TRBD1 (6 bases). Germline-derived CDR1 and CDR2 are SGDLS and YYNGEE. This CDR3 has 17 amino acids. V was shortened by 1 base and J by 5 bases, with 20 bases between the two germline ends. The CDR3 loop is CASSVLSTGAPGDTQYF. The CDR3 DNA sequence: TGTGCCAGCAGCGTACTTTCGACAGGAGCCCCTGGAGATACGCAGTATTTT.